This entry describes one T cell receptor (beta chain). Its antigen is as yet unknown. Germline V lookup: CDR1 MNHEY, CDR2 SMNVEV (reference sequence). The CDR3 length is 16 residues. Trimming took 2 bases from V and 0 from J, leaving 10 bases between them. This entry comes from a study of T cell responses to AZD1222 COVID-19 vaccine. Findings and limits, study-wide: Nearly half of unique spike-specific TCRs reportedly avoided B.1.351 and B.1.1.7 mutated regions. Vaccine-associated CD4 TCRs ranged over spike, dominating at 160-218 and 743-854. The study sampled repertoires only after the peak T cell response. A rise in Spike-specific TCR breadth and depth followed two AZD1222 doses.

Method: immunoSEQ multiplex PCR; TCRdb's copy keeps in-frame clones and lacks some. The data show tens of thousands of clones, 70% to 90% seen once. The rearrangement uses TRBV27 and TRBJ2-2; no reliable D call. The starting material was peripheral blood, obtained 28 days after the second AZD1222 dose. This TCR was sampled from an adult who received the AZD1222 COVID-19 vaccine. CDR3 protein: CASSLLGFPNTGELFF. CDR3 nucleotide sequence: TGTGCCAGCAGTTTACTCGGGTTCCCGAACACCGGGGAGCTGTTTTTT.